This T cell receptor (beta chain) was profiled in a study of T cell responses to AZD1222 COVID-19 vaccine. Study context: Second-dose intervals near 4 or 12 weeks were combined. Study-level findings and limits: Baseline antibody screening turned up just six seropositive AZD1222 recipients. Females outnumbered males among donors, who were mostly white British; clonal diversity was possibly underestimated.

This CDR3 has 13 amino acids. V gave up 10 bases and J gave up 3 bases; unmatched junction bases: 4. Germline CDR1 reads SEHNR; CDR2 reads FQNEAQ (reference sequence). Comments on this clone: What it binds is unknown.

Only in-frame clones appear in the TCRdb table, and some are missing; sequencing was by immunoSEQ multiplex PCR. Of nearly 100,000 clones listed, over 75% are singletons. Sequencing was performed on peripheral blood, taken on day 0 of AZD1222 vaccination. The source of this sequence is an adult in good health. The J gene is TRBJ2-1, the V gene TRBV7-9, with 9 bases matching TRBD1. Here the CDR3 DNA reads TGTGCCACACAGGGGGCTGTCTACAATGAGCAGTTCTTC. The encoded protein is CATQGAVYNEQFF.